A single sample is the source of the 24 T cell receptor beta chains below, sequenced in a study of shared clonotypes between healthy human individuals. Using immunoSEQ multiplex PCR, the repertoire was profiled, and TCRdb retains in-frame clones only, with some absent. The data contain millions of clones, more than 80% of them singletons. Input material: naive CD4+ T cells from PBMCs. Subset: CD45RA+ positively selected. The receptors were sampled from a man aged 18 to 29 in good health. Some clones in this sample may be carry-over from other donors' samples.

Here the CDR3 DNA reads TGTGCCAGCAGTGAAGAGGAAAAGGGTTGGCTAACTGAAGCTTTCTTT. Translating it yields CASSEEEKGWLTEAFF. The J gene is TRBJ1-1, the V gene TRBV25-1, with unresolved D. Germline values: CDR1 MGHDK, CDR2 SYGVNS. The CDR3 contains 16 residues. The V and J ends lost 2 bases and 5 bases respectively, with 18 bases between them.

The J gene is TRBJ2-7, the V gene TRBV28, with a weak D call TRBD2 (5 bases). The CDR3 runs 17 residues. Germline V gene sequence: CDR1 MDHEN, CDR2 SYDVKM. V was trimmed by 2 bases and J by 0 bases, leaving 17 bases between them. CDR3 loop: CASSLLPTGSYSYEQYF. CDR3 bases: TGTGCCAGCAGTTTACTCCCAACGGGGTCTTACTCCTACGAGCAGTACTTC.

The chain carries TRBV6-1 and TRBJ2-2, with unresolved D. Per the germline V gene, CDR1 is MNHNS and CDR2 is SASEGT. Trimming shortened V by 3 bases and J by 4 bases, and 12 bases separated the two germline ends. This CDR3 region has 15 residues. CDR3 loop: CASSDGSDGTGELFF. CDR3 DNA sequence: TGTGCCAGCAGTGACGGATCAGATGGCACCGGGGAGCTGTTTTTT.

The chain combines TRBV7-8 with TRBJ1-5; weak D call: TRBD1 (6 bases). The V end was cut by 1 base, the J end by 6 bases, with 7 bases between. Per the germline V gene, CDR1 is SGHVS and CDR2 is FQNEAQ. This CDR3 has 13 residues. This CDR3 is CASSLDRAQPQHF. DNA for the CDR3: TGTGCCAGCAGCTTAGACAGGGCTCAGCCCCAGCATTTT.

V and J are TRBV28 and TRBJ2-5, with D tentatively TRBD1 or TRBD2 (5 bases each). The CDR3 consists of 14 residues. CDR1 is MDHEN and CDR2 is SYDVKM in the germline V gene. Trimming removed 2 bases from V and 5 bases from J, with 12 bases in between. The CDR3 nucleotides are TGTGCCAGCAGTTTACCTAATTGGGGGGAGACCCAGTACTTC. Its protein product is CASSLPNWGETQYF.

V is TRBV19 and J is TRBJ2-1, with 7 bases that match TRBD2. Germline V gene data show CDR1 as LNHDA and CDR2 as SQIVND (reference sequence). CDR3 size: 16 residues. J was trimmed by 5 bases and V by 3 bases; bases with no gene match: 10. CDR3 sequence: CASSILAGVMNNEQFF. In DNA, the CDR3 is TGTGCCAGTAGTATTTTGGCGGGAGTAATGAACAATGAGCAGTTCTTC.

The V and J genes are TRBV5-4 and TRBJ2-3; a weak D match, TRBD1 (6 bases). Trimming removed 3 bases from V and 6 bases from J, with 20 bases in between. This CDR3 region has 16 residues. The germline V gene has CDR1 SGHNT and CDR2 YYREEE (reference sequence). DNA for the CDR3: TGTGCCAGCAGCTCATCCCGGGACAAATTGTTGGATACGCAGTATTTT. It translates to CASSSSRDKLLDTQYF.

As to this clone: At the DNA level, this CDR3 is encoded by other sequences in the same sample as well. The chain joins TRBV11-2 to TRBJ1-1; no definite D call. The CDR3 loop spans 13 amino acids. Germline V lookup: CDR1 SGHAT, CDR2 FQNNGV. Trimming took 5 bases from V and 1 from J, leaving 8 bases between them. The CDR3, as DNA: TGTGCCAGCAGCCTCCAGGAGAACACTGAAGCTTTCTTT. Translating gives CASSLQENTEAFF.

The chain joins TRBV11-2 to TRBJ2-7; 9 nucleotides match TRBD2. The CDR3 spans 13 residues. V shed 5 bases, J shed 9 bases, and the junction held 8 bases outside the gene matches. The V gene's germline CDR1 is SGHAT and CDR2 FQNNGV. The chain's CDR3 is CASSPGRGGAQYF. The DNA of the CDR3 is TGTGCCAGCAGCCCGGGGCGGGGGGGAGCGCAGTACTTC.

The chain carries TRBV5-6 and TRBJ1-2; the match to TRBD1 covers 7 bases. The CDR3 is 17 residues long. The germline V gene encodes CDR1 SGHDT and CDR2 YYEEEE. J gave up 0 bases and V 2 bases, and 10 bases lay outside the gene matches. The CDR3: CASSLRQGTLTNYGYTF. The CDR3 DNA reads as TGTGCCAGCAGCTTAAGACAGGGAACACTTACTAACTATGGCTACACCTTC. Using reference TRBV5-6 and TRBJ1-2 for the parts outside the CDR3, the full variable domain is DAGVTQSPTHLIKTRGQQVTLRCSPKSGHDTVSWYQQALGQGPQFIFQYYEEEERQRGNFPDRFSGHQFPNYSSELNVNALLLGDSALYLCASSLRQGTLTNYGYTFGSGTRLTVV.

The chain uses TRBV28 and TRBJ2-1, with no clear D. This CDR3 has 12 residues. Germline CDR1 MDHEN, CDR2 SYDVKM. V lost 6 bases to trimming and J lost 4 bases, with 7 bases between them. The CDR3 here is CASSGRYNEQFF. CDR3 DNA sequence: TGTGCCAGCAGCGGACGGTACAATGAGCAGTTCTTC.

The chain recombines TRBV5-6 with TRBJ2-7; 9 bases are shared with TRBD2. Trimming removed 3 bases from V and 5 bases from J; junction bases left unmatched: 0. Germline V gene lookup returns CDR1 SGHDT and CDR2 YYEEEE. The CDR3 extends over 12 amino acids. CDR3 protein: CASSSSGNEQYF. Here the CDR3 DNA reads TGTGCCAGCAGCTCTAGCGGGAACGAGCAGTACTTC.

The count of this clone is one. V is TRBV10-2 and J is TRBJ2-3; no clear D gene. V was cut by 6 bases and J by 6 bases, with 19 bases left in between. CDR1 and CDR2 (germline): WSHSY, SAAADI. CDR3 length: 15 residues. The CDR3 nucleotides are TGCGCCAGCAGCGTACTTCGACCCCCTTTGGATACGCAGTATTTT. As protein: CASSVLRPPLDTQYF.

The J gene is TRBJ1-5, the V gene TRBV2; a possible D gene is TRBD1 (5 bases). Trimming removed 5 bases from V and 1 base from J, with 9 bases in between. The CDR3 is 14 amino acids. CDR1 is SNHLY, CDR2 FYNNEI, per germline. The CDR3 DNA sequence: TGTGCCAGCAGTCAGGGCTCGAGCAATCAGCCCCAGCATTTT. It codes for CASSQGSSNQPQHF.

Comment on this clone: This specimen includes other DNA sequences encoding the same CDR3. The gene calls are TRBV5-1 and TRBJ2-1; 11 nucleotides line up with TRBD2. This CDR3 has 15 amino acids. V gave up 2 bases and J gave up 3 bases; unmatched junction bases: 1. Germline V gives CDR1 SGHRS, CDR2 YFSETQ. CDR3 sequence: CASSFTSGSYNEQFF. The CDR3 nucleotides read TGCGCCAGCAGCTTCACTAGCGGGAGCTACAATGAGCAGTTCTTC.

J is TRBJ1-2 and V is TRBV27; D is undetermined. The V end was cut by 2 bases, the J end by 2 bases, with 6 bases between. Germline loops: CDR1 MNHEY, CDR2 SMNVEV (reference sequence). There are 13 residues in the CDR3. The CDR3 protein is CASSLGRNYGYTF. DNA of the CDR3: TGTGCCAGCAGTTTAGGCAGAAACTATGGCTACACCTTC.

The rearrangement uses TRBV29-1 and TRBJ1-2, with TRBD1 identical over 8 bases. The CDR3 consists of 16 residues. V trimming: 1 base; J trimming: 4 bases; junction bases outside the gene matches: 11. Germline values: CDR1 SQVTM, CDR2 ANQGSEA. The CDR3 DNA follows: TGCAGCGTTGAAGCCGGGACAGGTAGACAGGGCTATGGCTACACCTTC. This codes for CSVEAGTGRQGYGYTF.

The gene calls are TRBV5-1 and TRBJ2-4; D is possibly TRBD1 (6 bases). CDR1 and CDR2 from the germline V gene are SGHRS and YFSETQ. The CDR3 is 15 residues long. V was shortened by 0 bases and J by 0 bases, with 7 bases between the two germline ends. The CDR3 reads CASSLGQVAKNIQYF. The CDR3 DNA is TGCGCCAGCAGCTTGGGACAGGTAGCCAAAAACATTCAGTACTTC.

The V call is TRBV9, the J call TRBJ1-1; 9 bases are a match to TRBD1. The junction had 8 bases not matched to a gene; V was cut back by 2 bases and J by 9 bases. This CDR3 has 14 residues. Germline CDR1 is SGDLS and CDR2 is YYNGEE. The DNA of the CDR3 is TGTGCCAGCAGCGTTTCCACCGGGACAGGGAAAGCTTTCTTT. Protein sequence: CASSVSTGTGKAFF.

A single count supports this clone. The chain employs TRBV15 and TRBJ1-6; 9 bases are a match to TRBD1. CDR1 is LNHNV, CDR2 YYDKDF, per germline (reference sequence). The CDR3 runs 14 residues. Germline trimming cut 4 bases from V and 11 bases from J; bases unmatched to any gene: 6. Written as DNA, the CDR3 is TGTGCCACCAGCAAGGGGACAGGGTCGCCACCCCTCCACTTT. Protein sequence: CATSKGTGSPPLHF.

This chain uses TRBV5-1 with TRBJ2-3; 15 nucleotides match TRBD2. Germline trimming cut 4 bases from V and 0 bases from J; bases unmatched to any gene: 9. CDR1 and CDR2 from the germline V gene are SGHRS and YFSETQ. The CDR3 has 19 residues. This chain's CDR3 is CASSRGTSGRFPSTDTQYF. CDR3 sequence (DNA): TGCGCCAGCAGCCGCGGGACTAGCGGGAGGTTCCCTAGCACAGATACGCAGTATTTT.

The chain recombines TRBV6-5 with TRBJ1-1, with 8 bases aligning to TRBD1. Germline trimming cut 5 bases from V and 5 bases from J; bases unmatched to any gene: 10. The CDR3 spans 15 residues. Germline loops: CDR1 MNHEY, CDR2 SVGAGI. The CDR3 is CASSPPRTGRTEAFF. DNA of the CDR3: TGTGCCAGCAGTCCCCCAAGGACAGGGCGGACTGAAGCTTTCTTT.

The chain has TRBV9 and TRBJ2-6; D is unresolved. CDR1 is SGDLS, CDR2 YYNGEE, per germline. CDR3 size: 13 residues. V lost 7 bases and J lost 2, with 7 bases in between. The DNA for the CDR3 is TGTGCCAGCCGTGGTACTGGGGCCAACGTCCTGACTTTC. As protein: CASRGTGANVLTF.

The chain combines TRBV6-1 with TRBJ2-4; 10 nucleotides agree with TRBD2. This CDR3 region has 20 residues. The germline V gene has CDR1 MNHNS and CDR2 SASEGT. Germline trimming cut 0 bases from V and 1 base from J; bases unmatched to any gene: 12. CDR3: CASSEANSSGRARAKNIQYF. CDR3 DNA sequence: TGTGCCAGCAGTGAAGCGAATAGCAGCGGGAGGGCCAGGGCCAAAAACATTCAGTACTTC.